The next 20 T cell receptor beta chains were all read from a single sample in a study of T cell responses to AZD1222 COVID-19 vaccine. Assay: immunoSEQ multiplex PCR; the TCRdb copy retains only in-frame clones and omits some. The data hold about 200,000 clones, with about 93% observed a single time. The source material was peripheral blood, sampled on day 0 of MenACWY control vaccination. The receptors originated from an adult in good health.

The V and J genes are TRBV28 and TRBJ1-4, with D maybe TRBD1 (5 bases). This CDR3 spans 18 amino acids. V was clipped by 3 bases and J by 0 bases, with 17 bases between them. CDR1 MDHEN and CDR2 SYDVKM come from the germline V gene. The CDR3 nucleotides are TGTGCCAGCAGTTTTAGGGCCGGGGCCCACGCAACTAATGAAAAACTGTTTTTT. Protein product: CASSFRAGAHATNEKLFF.

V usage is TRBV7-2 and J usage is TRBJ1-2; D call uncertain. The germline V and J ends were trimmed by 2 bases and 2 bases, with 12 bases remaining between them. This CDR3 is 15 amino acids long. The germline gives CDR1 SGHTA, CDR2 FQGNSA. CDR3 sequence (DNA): TGTGCCAGCAGCTTATTAGGACGGCGAAACTATGGCTACACCTTC. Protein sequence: CASSLLGRRNYGYTF.

Here the CDR3 DNA reads TGTGCCAGCAGACAGGGCCTAATGGAAAAACTGTTTTTT. It specifies CASRQGLMEKLFF. The V gene is TRBV12-3 or TRBV12-4, the J gene TRBJ1-4; D may be TRBD1 (6 bases). Trimming removed 6 bases at V and 8 bases at J, with 13 bases between. The CDR3 extends over 13 amino acids.

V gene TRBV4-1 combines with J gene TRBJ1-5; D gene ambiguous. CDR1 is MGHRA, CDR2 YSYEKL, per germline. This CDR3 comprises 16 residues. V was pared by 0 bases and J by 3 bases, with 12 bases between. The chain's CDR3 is CASSQDPGTPNQPQHF. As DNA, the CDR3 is TGCGCCAGCAGCCAAGATCCGGGTACACCCAATCAGCCCCAGCATTTT.

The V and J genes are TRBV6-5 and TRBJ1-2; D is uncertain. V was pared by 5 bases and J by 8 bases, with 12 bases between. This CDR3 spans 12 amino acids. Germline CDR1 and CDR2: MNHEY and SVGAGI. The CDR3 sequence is CASSNPGGGYTF. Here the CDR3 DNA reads TGTGCCAGCAGTAATCCCGGAGGGGGCTACACCTTC.

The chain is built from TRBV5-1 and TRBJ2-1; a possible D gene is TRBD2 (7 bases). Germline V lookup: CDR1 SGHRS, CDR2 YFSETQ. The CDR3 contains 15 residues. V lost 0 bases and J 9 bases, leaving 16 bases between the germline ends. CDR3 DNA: TGCGCCAGCAGCTTGGAGGGTGGGGGGGCGAGTGAGCAGTTCTTC. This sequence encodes CASSLEGGGASEQFF.

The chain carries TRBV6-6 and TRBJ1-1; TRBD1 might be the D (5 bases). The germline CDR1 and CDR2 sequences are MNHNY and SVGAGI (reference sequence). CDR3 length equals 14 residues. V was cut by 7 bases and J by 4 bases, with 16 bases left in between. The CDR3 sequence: CASNDQWGGTEAFF. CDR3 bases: TGTGCCAGCAATGACCAATGGGGGGGCACTGAAGCTTTCTTT.

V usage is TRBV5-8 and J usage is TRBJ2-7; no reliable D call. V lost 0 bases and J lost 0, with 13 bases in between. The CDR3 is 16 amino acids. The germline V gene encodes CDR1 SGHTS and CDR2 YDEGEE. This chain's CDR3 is CASSLGLYLSSYEQYF. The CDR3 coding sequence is TGTGCCAGCAGCTTGGGGCTTTACCTAAGCTCCTACGAGCAGTACTTC.

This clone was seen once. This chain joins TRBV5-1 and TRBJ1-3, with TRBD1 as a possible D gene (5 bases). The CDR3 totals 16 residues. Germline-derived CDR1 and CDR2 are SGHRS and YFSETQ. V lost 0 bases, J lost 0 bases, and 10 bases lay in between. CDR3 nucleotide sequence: TGCGCCAGCAGCTTGGTGGGGCCGGCCTCTGGAAACACCATATATTTT. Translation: CASSLVGPASGNTIYF.

The CDR3 DNA sequence: TGTGCCTGGGACAGGGGGCAGGAGACCCAGTACTTC. It codes for CAWDRGQETQYF. V gene TRBV30 combines with J gene TRBJ2-5; 10 bases are shared with TRBD1. V was clipped by 5 bases and J by 5 bases; unmatched bases: 2. The CDR3 is 12 amino acids. The germline CDR1 and CDR2 sequences are GTSNPN and SVGIG (reference sequence).

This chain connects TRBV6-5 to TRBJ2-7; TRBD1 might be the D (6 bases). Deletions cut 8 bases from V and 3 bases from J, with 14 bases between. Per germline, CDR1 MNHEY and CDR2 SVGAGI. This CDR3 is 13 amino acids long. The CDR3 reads CASGQPQGYEQYF. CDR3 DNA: TGTGCCAGCGGTCAACCACAGGGCTACGAGCAGTACTTC.

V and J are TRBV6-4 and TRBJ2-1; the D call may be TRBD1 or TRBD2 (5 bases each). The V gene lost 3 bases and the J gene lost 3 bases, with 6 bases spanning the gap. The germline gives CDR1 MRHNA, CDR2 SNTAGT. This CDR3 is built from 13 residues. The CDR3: CASSEGDYNEQFF. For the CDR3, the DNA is TGTGCCAGCAGTGAGGGGGACTACAATGAGCAGTTCTTC.

The CDR3 is CASSSLPPGQGLGTDTQYF. The CDR3 bases are TGCGCCAGCAGCTCCCTCCCCCCTGGGCAGGGGTTGGGAACAGATACGCAGTATTTT. This chain links TRBV5-1 with TRBJ2-3, with D possibly matching TRBD1 (6 bases). This CDR3 contains 19 residues. CDR1 and CDR2 (germline): SGHRS, YFSETQ. V lost 3 bases and J lost 3, with 26 bases in between. Full variable domain (missing parts from reference TRBV5-1 and TRBJ2-3): KAGVTQTPRYLIKTRGQQVTLSCSPISGHRSVSWYQQTPGQGLQFLFEYFSETQRNKGNFPGRFSGRQFSNSRSEMNVSTLELGDSALYLCASSSLPPGQGLGTDTQYFGPGTRLTVL.

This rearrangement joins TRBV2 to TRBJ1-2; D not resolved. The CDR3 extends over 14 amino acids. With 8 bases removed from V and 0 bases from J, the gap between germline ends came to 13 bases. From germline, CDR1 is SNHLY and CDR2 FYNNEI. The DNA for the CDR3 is TGTGCCAGCCGAACCGAACAAACTAACTATGGCTACACCTTC. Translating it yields CASRTEQTNYGYTF.

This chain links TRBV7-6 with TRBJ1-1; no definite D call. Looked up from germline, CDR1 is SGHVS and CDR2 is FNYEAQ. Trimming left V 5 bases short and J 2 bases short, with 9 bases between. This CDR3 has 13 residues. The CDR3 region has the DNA TGTGCCAGCAGCCCCCGATTAAACACTGAAGCTTTCTTT. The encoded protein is CASSPRLNTEAFF.

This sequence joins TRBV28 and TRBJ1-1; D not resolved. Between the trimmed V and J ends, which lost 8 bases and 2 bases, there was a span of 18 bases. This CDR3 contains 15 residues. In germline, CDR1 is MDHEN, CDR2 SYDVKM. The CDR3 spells CASADGGVGNTEAFF. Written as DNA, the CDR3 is TGTGCCAGCGCAGATGGCGGAGTAGGAAACACTGAAGCTTTCTTT.

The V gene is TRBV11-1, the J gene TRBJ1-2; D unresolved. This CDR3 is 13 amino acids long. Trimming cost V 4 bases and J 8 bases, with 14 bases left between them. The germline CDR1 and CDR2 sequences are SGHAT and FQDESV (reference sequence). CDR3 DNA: TGTGCCAGCAGCTCGGGCCTCGAACGGGGCTACACCTTC. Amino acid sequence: CASSSGLERGYTF.

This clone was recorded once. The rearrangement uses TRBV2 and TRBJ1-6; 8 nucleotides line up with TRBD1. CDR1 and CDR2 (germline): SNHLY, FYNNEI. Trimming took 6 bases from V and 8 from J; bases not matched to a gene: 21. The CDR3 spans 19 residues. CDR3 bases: TGTGCCAGCAGGGACCCAGGGGGCGAATTCCGATTAGGTGATTCACCCCTCCACTTT. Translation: CASRDPGGEFRLGDSPLHF. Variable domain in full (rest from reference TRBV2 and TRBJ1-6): EPEVTQTPSHQVTQMGQEVILRCVPISNHLYFYWYRQILGQKVEFLVSFYNNEISEKSEIFDDQFSVERPDGSNFTLKIRSTKLEDSAMYFCASRDPGGEFRLGDSPLHFGNGTRLTVT.

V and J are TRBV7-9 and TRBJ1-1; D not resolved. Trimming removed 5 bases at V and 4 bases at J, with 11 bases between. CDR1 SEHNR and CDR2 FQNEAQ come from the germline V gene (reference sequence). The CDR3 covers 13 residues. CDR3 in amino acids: CASSPTRGTEAFF. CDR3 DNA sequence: TGTGCCAGCAGCCCCACCCGAGGCACTGAAGCTTTCTTT.

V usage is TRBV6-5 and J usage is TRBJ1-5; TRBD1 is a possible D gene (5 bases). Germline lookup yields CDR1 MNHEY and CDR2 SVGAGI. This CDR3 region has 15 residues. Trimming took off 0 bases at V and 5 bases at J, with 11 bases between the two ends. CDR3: CASSYSRRGDQPQHF. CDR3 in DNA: TGTGCCAGCAGTTACTCGAGAAGGGGAGATCAGCCCCAGCATTTT.